A single sample is the source of the 26 T cell receptor beta chains below, sequenced in a study of blood T cell repertoires in COVID-19. TCRdb's table, derived via immunoSEQ multiplex PCR, lists solely in-frame clones and lacks some. The sample lists about 350,000 clones, around nine tenths occurring once. Sequencing was done on a sample of peripheral blood. Receptors were obtained from a woman aged 18-29 years who had recovered from COVID-19.

The gene calls are TRBV18 and TRBJ2-5; perhaps TRBD1 as D (6 bases). Germline-derived CDR1 and CDR2 are KGHSH and LQKENI. There are 15 residues in the CDR3. Trimming pared 0 bases from V and 4 bases from J, leaving 12 bases between. CDR3 coding DNA: TGTGCCAGCTCACCACCGGGTGCGACAGGAGAGACCCAGTACTTC. It codes for CASSPPGATGETQYF.

The genes are TRBV11-2 and TRBJ1-1; TRBD1 aligns across 9 bases. Germline CDR1 is SGHAT and CDR2 is FQNNGV. The trim removed 6 bases at V and 4 bases at J, leaving 6 bases unmatched. CDR3 length: 14 residues. The CDR3 DNA sequence: TGTGCCAGCAGGGTGACAGGGGGGACCACTGAAGCTTTCTTT. This translates into CASRVTGGTTEAFF. Supplemented by reference TRBV11-2 and TRBJ1-1, the full variable domain reads EAGVAQSPRYKIIEKRQSVAFWCNPISGHATLYWYQQILGQGPKLLIQFQNNGVVDDSQLPKDRFSAERLKGVDSTLKIQPAKLEDSAVYLCASRVTGGTTEAFFGQGTRLTVV.

This chain links TRBV4-3 with TRBJ1-2, with 7 bases fitting TRBD1. With V trimmed by 0 bases and J by 4 bases, 8 bases remained unmatched. There are 16 residues in the CDR3. The germline V gene encodes CDR1 LGHNA and CDR2 YSLEER. CDR3 protein: CASSQDRDSTSYGYTF. For the CDR3, the DNA is TGCGCCAGCAGCCAAGACCGGGACAGCACTTCCTATGGCTACACCTTC.

This clone has just a few counts. At one end the junction does not follow the germline gene, possibly because of a read error. The chain combines TRBV5-4 with TRBJ1-2, with D possibly matching TRBD1 (5 bases). Germline V gene sequence: CDR1 SGHNT, CDR2 YYREEE (reference sequence). This CDR3 contains 13 residues. The CDR3 loop reads CASNLGGGYGYTF. CDR3 bases: TGTGCCAGCAACTTGGGGGGGGGCTATGGCTACACCTTC.

The chain couples TRBV29-1 to TRBJ1-2; 8 positions agree with TRBD1. V shed 4 bases and J 8 bases; nucleotides not matched to a gene: 9. The germline V gene encodes CDR1 SQVTM and CDR2 ANQGSEA. This CDR3 is built from 13 residues. CDR3 coding DNA: TGCAGCGTTGGGCGAGGACAGGGAGAAGGCTACACCTTC. Protein sequence: CSVGRGQGEGYTF.

The chain couples TRBV19 to TRBJ1-5; D possibly corresponds to TRBD1 (5 bases). Trimming removed 3 bases from V and 7 bases from J, with 16 bases in between. There are 15 residues in the CDR3. Germline V gene sequence: CDR1 LNHDA, CDR2 SQIVND (reference sequence). The CDR3 coding sequence is TGTGCCAGTAGTATTAATATGGGGGGAGGACAGCCCCAGCATTTT. It codes for CASSINMGGGQPQHF.

Worth noting for this clone: The junction and the germline gene differ at one end; a read error may be behind it. This chain links TRBV10-3 with TRBJ2-2; 7 bases are shared with TRBD2. This CDR3 spans 14 amino acids. From germline, CDR1 is ENHRY and CDR2 SYGVKD. DNA for the CDR3: TGTGCCACCCGTATAGGGGAGGGGAACCTCCCTCTCCGTTTT. Protein: CATRIGEGNLPLRF.

The V gene is TRBV19, the J gene TRBJ1-2, with TRBD1 matching over 10 bases. The CDR3 has 16 residues. After removal of 5 bases from V and 0 bases from J, the junction contained 6 bases not matched to a gene. Germline V gene data show CDR1 as LNHDA and CDR2 as SQIVND (reference sequence). For the CDR3, the DNA is TGTGCCAGTAGTCCCCGGGACAGGGGTTCTAACTATGGCTACACCTTC. Translating gives CASSPRDRGSNYGYTF.

This chain connects TRBV21-1 to TRBJ2-2; the D segment call TRBD2 is taken from the table without a DNA check. TRBV21-1 counts as a pseudogene. The CDR3 contains 19 residues. The CDR3 DNA is TGTGCCAGCAGCAAAATCCAGGCCTTACTAGCGGGAGTCACCGGGGAGCTGTTTTTT. It specifies CASSKIQALLAGVTGELFF.

The V and J genes are TRBV6-4 and TRBJ2-1; 10 bases are shared with TRBD2. V shed 2 bases, J shed 6 bases, and the junction held 7 bases outside the gene matches. The CDR3 sequence is 16 residues long. In germline, CDR1 is MRHNA, CDR2 SNTAGT. In nucleotides, the CDR3 is TGTGCCAGCAGTGACGAAGCTAGCGGGAGTGGCAATGAGCAGTTCTTC. Protein sequence: CASSDEASGSGNEQFF.

The chain is built from TRBV29-1 and TRBJ1-2; TRBD1 matches 9 bases. The CDR3 spans 13 residues. Germline V lookup: CDR1 SQVTM, CDR2 ANQGSEA. V dropped 7 bases and J dropped 8; count of bases not matched to a gene: 11. The CDR3 region is CSASGTGLQGYTF. The CDR3 DNA follows: TGCAGCGCCTCCGGGACAGGGTTACAGGGCTACACCTTC. The full variable domain, its missing parts supplied by reference TRBV29-1 and TRBJ1-2, is SAVISQKPSRDICQRGTSLTIQCQVDSQVTMMFWYRQQPGQSLTLIATANQGSEATYESGFVIDKFPISRPNLTFSTLTVSNMSPEDSSIYLCSASGTGLQGYTFGSGTRLTVV.

This clone appeared a single time. The genes are TRBV11-2 and TRBJ1-2; D may be TRBD1 (5 bases). Deletions cut 1 base from V and 3 bases from J, with 15 bases between. The CDR3 totals 16 residues. In germline, CDR1 is SGHAT, CDR2 FQNNGV. CDR3 sequence: CASSLVVGGGDYGYTF. CDR3 DNA: TGTGCCAGCAGCTTAGTGGTTGGCGGGGGTGACTATGGCTACACCTTC.

The V gene is TRBV21-1, the J gene TRBJ1-1; the table's D call of TRBD1 was not tested on the DNA. TRBV21-1 is deemed a pseudogene. The CDR3 totals 17 residues. Written as DNA, the CDR3 is TGTGCCAGCAGCAACGGAACAGGGGGCGTTACGAACACTGAAGCTTTCTTT. Amino acid sequence: CASSNGTGGVTNTEAFF.

This clone was counted a single time. V gene TRBV3-1 (or the pseudogene TRBV3-2) combines with J gene TRBJ2-5; 10 bases align to TRBD1. Germline CDR1 and CDR2: LGHDT and YNNKEL (reference sequence). This CDR3 is 20 amino acids long. V shed 2 bases and J 4 bases; nucleotides not matched to a gene: 19. The chain's CDR3 is CASSQKDRGRSYWRRETQYF. CDR3 bases: TGTGCCAGCAGCCAAAAAGACAGGGGGCGTAGTTACTGGAGGAGAGAGACCCAGTACTTC.

V usage is TRBV10-1 and J usage is TRBJ1-1; D may be TRBD1 (6 bases). The germline CDR1 and CDR2 sequences are WNHNN and SYGVQD (reference sequence). This CDR3 is built from 12 residues. Trimming removed 5 bases from V and 3 bases from J, with 7 bases in between. CDR3 bases: TGCGCCAGCAGTCAGGGGTACACTGAAGCTTTCTTT. This codes for CASSQGYTEAFF.

The CDR3 loop is CATSDHGQENNYGYTF. The DNA for the CDR3 is TGTGCCACCAGTGACCACGGACAGGAGAATAACTATGGCTACACCTTC. J is TRBJ1-2 and V is TRBV24-1, with 7 bases fitting TRBD1. From germline, CDR1 is KGHDR and CDR2 SFDVKD. The V gene end was trimmed by 4 bases and the J gene end by 1 base; junction bases not matched to a gene: 8. CDR3 length equals 16 residues.

The chain joins TRBV14 to TRBJ2-1; D might be TRBD2 (6 bases). The V gene lost 4 bases and the J gene lost 3 bases, with 16 bases spanning the gap. This CDR3 comprises 16 residues. Germline-derived CDR1 and CDR2 are SGHDN and FVKESK. The CDR3 reads CASSPGPGLYYNEQFF. CDR3 DNA: TGTGCCAGCAGCCCGGGCCCAGGACTATACTACAATGAGCAGTTCTTC.

V is TRBV19 and J is TRBJ1-2; TRBD1 agrees at 7 bases. CDR1 is LNHDA, CDR2 SQIVND, per germline (reference sequence). Losses at the gene ends were 7 bases for V and 8 bases for J; bases not matched to a gene: 10. The CDR3 runs to 13 residues. The CDR3 bases are TGTGCCAGTACGATCACAGGGGTTTGGGGCTACACCTTC. Protein: CASTITGVWGYTF.

V is TRBV7-2 and J is TRBJ1-5; D gene uncertain. The CDR3 spans 16 residues. The ends were cut back, 2 bases at V and 0 bases at J, with 11 bases in the middle. Germline V CDR1 and CDR2: SGHTA, FQGNSA. The chain's CDR3 is CASSLTTANSNQPQHF. DNA for the CDR3: TGTGCCAGCAGCTTAACCACAGCTAATAGCAATCAGCCCCAGCATTTT.

J is TRBJ2-5 and V is TRBV7-9; 9 nucleotides agree with TRBD1. Germline V lookup: CDR1 SEHNR, CDR2 FQNEAQ (reference sequence). The CDR3 runs to 16 residues. Germline trimming cut 2 bases from V and 4 bases from J; bases unmatched to any gene: 8. In DNA, the CDR3 is TGTGCCAGCAGCTTAATCGGGACAGGGAATACAGAGACCCAGTACTTC. It translates to CASSLIGTGNTETQYF.

The gene calls are TRBV2 and TRBJ2-7; D is unresolved. Trimming shortened V by 0 bases and J by 6 bases, and 12 bases separated the two germline ends. The CDR3 is made up of 14 amino acids. Germline V gene sequence: CDR1 SNHLY, CDR2 FYNNEI. This CDR3 is CASSEAQKISEQYV. CDR3 DNA sequence: TGTGCCAGCAGTGAAGCTCAGAAAATATCCGAGCAGTACGTC.

The rearrangement joins TRBV29-1 to TRBJ2-1; 15 bases are shared with TRBD2. The CDR3 spans 19 residues. The junction had 14 bases not matched to a gene; V was cut back by 5 bases and J by 3 bases. The V gene's germline CDR1 is SQVTM and CDR2 ANQGSEA. The CDR3 sequence is CSVTDLGLAGGPHYNEQFF. The CDR3 bases are TGCAGCGTTACGGACCTCGGACTAGCGGGAGGGCCTCACTACAATGAGCAGTTCTTC.

V usage is TRBV7-2 and J usage is TRBJ2-1; 10 bases align to TRBD2. After removal of 2 bases from V and 4 bases from J, the junction contained 8 bases not matched to a gene. The CDR3 consists of 17 residues. CDR1 is SGHTA, CDR2 FQGNSA, per germline. This CDR3 is CASSLRTSGPVYNEQFF. CDR3 nucleotide sequence: TGTGCCAGCAGCTTACGGACTAGCGGACCTGTGTACAATGAGCAGTTCTTC.

The gene calls are TRBV11-2 and TRBJ2-5, with 7 bases identical to TRBD1. Trimming took 5 bases from V and 2 from J; bases not matched to a gene: 17. This CDR3 has 18 residues. CDR1 SGHAT and CDR2 FQNNGV come from the germline V gene. CDR3 in amino acids: CASSLPYVYRDSQETQYF. CDR3 in DNA: TGTGCCAGCAGCCTCCCGTACGTATACCGGGACAGTCAAGAGACCCAGTACTTC.

Regarding this clone: Because the CDR3 is missing its conserved closing phenylalanine or tryptophan, this is likely a read error. The limits of the CDR3 on the DNA are not certain, so only TCRdb's listed CDR3 is given. The V gene is TRBV12-3 or TRBV12-4, the J gene TRBJ1-1; the listed D gene, TRBD1, was not tested against the DNA. Termini included, the CDR3 measures 11 amino acids. This CDR3 reads CASSLVGAAHV.

The genes are TRBV27 and TRBJ1-6, with D possibly matching TRBD1 (6 bases). The V end lost 4 bases, the J end lost 0 bases, and 10 bases lay between the germline ends. Germline V CDR1 and CDR2: MNHEY, SMNVEV (reference sequence). This CDR3 contains 16 residues. The CDR3 region is CASSSGHSSYNSPLHF. In DNA form, the CDR3 reads TGTGCCAGCAGTTCGGGACACAGCTCCTATAATTCACCCCTCCACTTT.